Listed below are T cell receptor beta chains from one sample, sequenced in a study of blood T cell repertoires in COVID-19. The table came from immunoSEQ multiplex PCR; TCRdb's copy has only in-frame clones and leaves some out. Of about 300,000 clones detected, around 87% appear once; the ten largest clones hold over 1%. The sequenced sample was peripheral blood. The receptors stem from a man aged 70-80 years with acute or convalescent COVID-19. CDR3s include the opening cysteine and the closing phenylalanine or tryptophan. A D gene is named only where the DNA matches it firmly. Only part of the rows carry a size: once, few, many, or a class if the clone is expanded.

clone size	J gene	V gene	D gene	CDR3 DNA	CDR3 protein
.	TRBJ2-7	TRBV5-4	TRBD2	TGTGCCAGCAGCTTGGGACTAGCGGGGTCCGAGCAGTACTTC	CASSLGLAGSEQYF
.	TRBJ2-1	TRBV15	TRBD2	TGTGCCACCGCCGGCAGGACTAGCGGATACAATGAGCAGTTCTTC	CATAGRTSGYNEQFF
.	TRBJ1-1	TRBV7-9	.	TGTGCCAGCAGCTTTGGGCAGGGGTCGACGAACACTGAAGCTTTCTTT	CASSFGQGSTNTEAFF
few	TRBJ2-1	TRBV11-2	.	TGTGCCAGCAGCTTAGGAGTAGACAATGAGCAGTTCTTC	CASSLGVDNEQFF
.	TRBJ2-1	TRBV6-1	TRBD2	TGTGCCAGCAGTGATGGGGTTCTGGTTCTAGCGGGGGTGAATGAGCAGTTCTTC	CASSDGVLVLAGVNEQFF
.	TRBJ2-7	TRBV19	TRBD1	TGTGCCAGTAGTACGGACAGGGGGCGCGAGCAGTACTTC	CASSTDRGREQYF
.	TRBJ2-3	TRBV4-2	.	TGTGCCAGCAGCCAAGATGCCGGGGGAGTTGGCACAGATACGCAGTATTTT	CASSQDAGGVGTDTQYF
.	TRBJ2-6	TRBV5-1	.	TGCGCCAGCAGCGAAGCCCGTTTCTCTGGGGCCAACGTCCTGACTTTC	CASSEARFSGANVLTF
.	TRBJ1-2	TRBV27	TRBD1	TGTGCCAGCAGTCCCCGGCTGACAGGGATATCCTATGGCTACACCTTC	CASSPRLTGISYGYTF
.	TRBJ1-2	TRBV2	.	TGTGCCAGCAGCCCGACAGAGAACTATGGCTACACCTTC	CASSPTENYGYTF
.	TRBJ1-3	TRBV28	TRBD1	TGTGCCAGCAGTTCTTACGGTGGAGGGGGACAGCCTTACTCTGGAAACACCATATATTTT	CASSSYGGGGQPYSGNTIYF
.	TRBJ2-1	TRBV29-1	TRBD2	TGCAGCGTTAAAATCCGAAAGCGGGATGGGAACAATGAGCAGTTCTTC	CSVKIRKRDGNNEQFF
.	TRBJ2-7	TRBV30	TRBD1	TGTGCCTGGAGTCACGGGACAGGTTCTTCCTACGAGCAGTACTTC	CAWSHGTGSSYEQYF
.	TRBJ1-3	TRBV9	TRBD1	TGTGCCAGCAGCGCCCTTGCCGGGACAGGAATCTCTGGAAACACCATATATTTT	CASSALAGTGISGNTIYF
.	TRBJ2-2	TRBV6-5	TRBD1	TGTGCCAGCAACCCGACAGGGTCGAGCACCGGGGAGCTGTTTTTT	CASNPTGSSTGELFF
.	TRBJ1-1	TRBV18	TRBD1	TGTGCCAGCTCACCGGACAGGCAATATGAAGCTTTCTTT	CASSPDRQYEAFF
.	TRBJ1-6	TRBV28	.	TGTGCCAGCAGTTTGCGAGGGAGCTCCTATAATTCACCCCTCCACTTT	CASSLRGSSYNSPLHF
.	TRBJ1-1	TRBV3-1/TRBV3-2	TRBD1	TGTGCCAGCAGCCCTTGGACAGGGGGCACTGGGACTGAAGCTTTCTTT	CASSPWTGGTGTEAFF
.	TRBJ2-7	TRBV7-2	.	TGTGCCAGCAGCCCCAGCTCCTACGAGCAGTACTTC	CASSPSSYEQYF
.	TRBJ2-7	TRBV30	TRBD2	TGTGCCTGGAGTGGGACTAGCGTAGGGTACGAGCAGTACTTC	CAWSGTSVGYEQYF
.	TRBJ2-1	TRBV18	.	TGTGCCAGCTCACCACCGGTCGGAGATGAGCAGTTCTTC	CASSPPVGDEQFF
.	TRBJ1-5	TRBV5-1	TRBD1	TGCGCCAGCAGCTTGGGGGACAGTTACAATCAGCCCCAGCATTTT	CASSLGDSYNQPQHF
.	TRBJ2-3	TRBV28	TRBD1	TGTGCCAGCAGTTTAGACAGGGGCGGCACAGATACGCAGTATTTT	CASSLDRGGTDTQYF
.	TRBJ2-7	TRBV28	TRBD1	TGTGCCAGCGGAGACAGGGGCTACGAGCAGTACTTC	CASGDRGYEQYF
.	TRBJ2-1	TRBV7-2	.	TGTGCCAGCAGCCGGGAGTGGGGCTCCTACAATGAGCAGTTCTTC	CASSREWGSYNEQFF
.	TRBJ2-5	TRBV5-1	TRBD2	TGCGCCAGCAGCTTGGTGCCGAGCGGGGGGATTCAAGAGACCCAGTACTTC	CASSLVPSGGIQETQYF
.	TRBJ2-5	TRBV6-2/TRBV6-3	TRBD1	TGTGCCAGCAGTTACGTTCTTTCCAGGGGGCGAGAGGAGACCCAGTACTTC	CASSYVLSRGREETQYF
.	TRBJ2-1	TRBV7-8	TRBD2	TGTGCCAGCAGCTTTAGCGGGGGGGCGAGGACAGATGAGCAGTTCTTC	CASSFSGGARTDEQFF
.	TRBJ2-7	TRBV10-3	TRBD2	TGTGCCATTCAACCGGGACTACCGGGGGAGCAGTACTTC	CAIQPGLPGEQYF
.	TRBJ2-3	TRBV3-1/TRBV3-2	TRBD1	TGTGCCAGCAGCCTCGGGACAGCTAGCACAGATACGCAGTATTTT	CASSLGTASTDTQYF
once	TRBJ2-1	TRBV5-1	TRBD1	TGCGCCAGCAGCTTGGAAACAGGGGGCTATTATGAGCAGTTCTTC	CASSLETGGYYEQFF
.	TRBJ1-5	TRBV4-3	.	TGCGCCAGCAGCTCCCGCGGTGGCCAGCCCCAGCATTTT	CASSSRGGQPQHF
.	TRBJ2-1	TRBV12-3/TRBV12-4	.	TGTGCCAGCGCCAGGGGAGAGACGGTTGAGCAGTTCTTC	CASARGETVEQFF
.	TRBJ2-3	TRBV18	.	TGTGCCAGCTCACCTCTAAGGGGAAGGACAGATACGCAGTATTTT	CASSPLRGRTDTQYF
.	TRBJ1-2	TRBV6-5	TRBD1	TGTGCCAGCAGTTACACGCAGGGGGCGGGCTATGGCTACACCTTC	CASSYTQGAGYGYTF
.	TRBJ1-3	TRBV7-2	.	TGTGCCAGCAGCTTAGGAAGGGGCTCTGGAAACACCATATATTTT	CASSLGRGSGNTIYF
.	TRBJ2-1	TRBV7-9	.	TGTGCCAGCAGCCCCCTGTTGGGAGATCTCAATGAGCAGTTCTTC	CASSPLLGDLNEQFF
.	TRBJ2-7	TRBV6-1	.	TGTGCCAGCAGTGAATTTGTTTTTCCGTCCTACGAGCAGTACTTC	CASSEFVFPSYEQYF
.	TRBJ2-5	TRBV5-1	.	TGCGCCAGCAGTCGACAGGCTAAAGAGACCCAGTACTTC	CASSRQAKETQYF
.	TRBJ2-6	TRBV24-1	TRBD2	TGTGCCACCAGTGATTTCTCGAGCGGGACCAGCTCTGGGGCCAACGTCCTGACTTTC	CATSDFSSGTSSGANVLTF
.	TRBJ2-7	TRBV28	TRBD1	TGTGCCAGCAGTCCCGGACAGGCGCTCGAGCAGTACTTC	CASSPGQALEQYF
.	TRBJ2-2	TRBV14	TRBD1	TGTGCCAGCAGCCAAGCACAGGGGGCAACCGGGGAGCTGTTTTTT	CASSQAQGATGELFF
.	TRBJ2-7	TRBV7-7	.	TGTGCCAGCAGCTGCCGCCCGGTGACTCCAGATAACTATTACGAGCAGTACTTC	CASSCRPVTPDNYYEQYF
.	TRBJ2-3	TRBV5-4	.	TGTGCCAGCAGCCGCGGGACGGTGGACACAGATACGCAGTATTTT	CASSRGTVDTDTQYF
.	TRBJ2-5	TRBV7-9	.	TGTGCCAGCGCTGGGCTAGCGAGAGAGACCCAGTACTTC	CASAGLARETQYF